The text below deals with one TCR beta chain. Antigen unknown. These data are taken from a study of cytomegalovirus exposure and HLA in healthy donors. Overall study results and limits: An analysis was carried out at a later point. It showed that HLA-associated TCR beta chains were more clonally expanded than equally common non-associated chains.

Amplification used 60 Vbeta primers and 13 Jbeta primers. Original data processing: An analysis that came later counted some 81 million unique TCR beta chains, approximately 12 million shared. This table comes from immunoSEQ multiplex PCR, and its TCRdb copy is limited to in-frame clones, with some not included. The V and J calls and clone size were taken over from that table, and D and trimming were inferred from the DNA. Here the sample spans 150,000 to 200,000 clones, about 69% being singletons. Despite likely unrecorded immune exposures, the donors were nominally healthy at the time of sampling. This receptor was identified in a male donor in good health and CMV-seronegative. Specimen: PBMCs.

The CDR3 reads CASSITAGEGEDEQFF. DNA of the CDR3: TGTGCCAGTAGTATAACAGCGGGAGAAGGGGAAGATGAGCAGTTCTTC. The V call is TRBV19, the J call TRBJ2-1; 8 nucleotides match TRBD2. Per the germline V gene, CDR1 is LNHDA and CDR2 is SQIVND (reference sequence). This CDR3 spans 16 amino acids. With V trimmed by 2 bases and J by 8 bases, 11 bases remained unmatched.